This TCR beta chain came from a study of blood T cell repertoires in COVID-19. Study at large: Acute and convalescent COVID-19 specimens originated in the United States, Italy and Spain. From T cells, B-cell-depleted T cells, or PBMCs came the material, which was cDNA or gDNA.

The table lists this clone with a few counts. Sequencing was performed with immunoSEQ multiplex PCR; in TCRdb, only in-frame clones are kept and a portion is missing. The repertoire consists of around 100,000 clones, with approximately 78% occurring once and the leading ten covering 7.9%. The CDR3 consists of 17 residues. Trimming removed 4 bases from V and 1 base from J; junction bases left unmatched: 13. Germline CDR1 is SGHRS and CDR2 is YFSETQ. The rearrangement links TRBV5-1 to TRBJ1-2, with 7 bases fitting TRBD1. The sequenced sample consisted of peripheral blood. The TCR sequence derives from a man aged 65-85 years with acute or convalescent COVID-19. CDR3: CASSGDRARRGNYGYTF. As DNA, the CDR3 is TGCGCCAGCAGCGGAGACAGGGCCCGAAGGGGTAACTATGGCTACACCTTC.